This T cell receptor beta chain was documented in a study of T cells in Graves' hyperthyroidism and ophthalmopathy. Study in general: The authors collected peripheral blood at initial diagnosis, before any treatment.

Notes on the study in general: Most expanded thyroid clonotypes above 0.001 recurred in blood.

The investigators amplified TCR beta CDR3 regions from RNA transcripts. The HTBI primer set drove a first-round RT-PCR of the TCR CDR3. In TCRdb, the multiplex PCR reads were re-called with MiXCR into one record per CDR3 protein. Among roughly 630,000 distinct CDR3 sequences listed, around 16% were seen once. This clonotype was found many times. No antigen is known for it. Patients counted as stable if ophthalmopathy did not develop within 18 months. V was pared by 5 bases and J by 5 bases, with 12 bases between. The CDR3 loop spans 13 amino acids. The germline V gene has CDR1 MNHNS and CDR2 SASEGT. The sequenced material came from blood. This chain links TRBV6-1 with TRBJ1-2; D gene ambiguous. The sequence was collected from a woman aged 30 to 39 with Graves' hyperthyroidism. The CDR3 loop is CASSLSDRYGYTF. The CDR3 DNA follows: TGTGCCAGCAGTTTGTCAGATCGATATGGCTACACCTTC.